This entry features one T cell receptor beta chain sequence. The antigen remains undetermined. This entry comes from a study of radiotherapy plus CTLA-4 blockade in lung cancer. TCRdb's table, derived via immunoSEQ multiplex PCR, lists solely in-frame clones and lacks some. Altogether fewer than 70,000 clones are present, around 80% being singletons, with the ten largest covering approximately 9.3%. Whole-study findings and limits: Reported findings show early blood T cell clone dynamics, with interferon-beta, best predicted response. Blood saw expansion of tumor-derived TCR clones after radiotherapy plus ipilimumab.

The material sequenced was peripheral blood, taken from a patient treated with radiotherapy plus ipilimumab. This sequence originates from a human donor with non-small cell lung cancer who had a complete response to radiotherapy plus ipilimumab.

The CDR3, as DNA: TGTGCCAGCAGCTTGGGGGACAGGGGGGCCGGGGAGCTGTTTTTT. Protein sequence: CASSLGDRGAGELFF. V gene TRBV5-4 combines with J gene TRBJ2-2; 11 bases agree with TRBD1. The length of the CDR3 is 15 residues. The V segment lost 0 bases and the J segment 6 bases; nucleotides outside the gene matches: 1. Germline assignment: CDR1 SGHNT and CDR2 YYREEE (reference sequence).